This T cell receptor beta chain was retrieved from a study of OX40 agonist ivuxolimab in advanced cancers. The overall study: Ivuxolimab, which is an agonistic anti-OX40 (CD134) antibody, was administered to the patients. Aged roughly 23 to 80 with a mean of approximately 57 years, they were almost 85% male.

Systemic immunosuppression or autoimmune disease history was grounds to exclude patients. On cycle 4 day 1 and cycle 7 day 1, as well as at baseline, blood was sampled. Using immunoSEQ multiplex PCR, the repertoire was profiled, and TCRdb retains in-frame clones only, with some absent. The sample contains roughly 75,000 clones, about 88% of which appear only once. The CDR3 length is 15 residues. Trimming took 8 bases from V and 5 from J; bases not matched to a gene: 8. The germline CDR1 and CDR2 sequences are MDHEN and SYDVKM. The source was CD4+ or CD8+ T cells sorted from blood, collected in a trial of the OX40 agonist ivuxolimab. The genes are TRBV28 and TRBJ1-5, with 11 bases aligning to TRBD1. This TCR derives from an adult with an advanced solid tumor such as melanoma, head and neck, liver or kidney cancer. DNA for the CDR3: TGTGCCAGCGTTTCGGGACAGGGGGGTCATCAGCCCCAGCATTTT. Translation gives CASVSGQGGHQPQHF.